The 27 T cell receptor beta chains below were found in one sample sequenced in a study of beta chain features in type 1 diabetes. The isolated RNA, all of it, was reverse transcribed, so expressed TCRB transcripts were what got sequenced. Sequencing was performed with immunoSEQ multiplex PCR; in TCRdb, only in-frame clones are kept and a portion is missing. This table holds some 290,000 clones, about 23% found once. Study outcomes and limitations: In every one of the four CD4+ subsets, TCRB CDR3s were moderately but significantly shorter in Type 1 diabetes patients.

These receptors have no identified antigens. Sequenced material: naive CD4+ T cells from blood. The receptor source for this set is a woman aged 30 to 39 with type 1 diabetes.

This clone has more than one count but fewer than ten. The V gene is TRBV29-1, the J gene TRBJ2-7; TRBD2 might be the D (5 bases). CDR1 and CDR2 (germline): SQVTM, ANQGSEA. V was pared by 5 bases and J by 2 bases, with 10 bases between. This CDR3 region has 12 residues. The CDR3 sequence is CSVFRGTYEQYF. CDR3 nucleotide sequence: TGCAGCGTTTTCCGGGGTACCTACGAGCAGTACTTC.

The chain links TRBV2 to TRBJ2-3; a weak D match, TRBD2 (5 bases). Between the trimmed V and J ends, which lost 4 bases and 1 base, there was a span of 12 bases. This CDR3 has 15 amino acids. CDR1 is SNHLY and CDR2 is FYNNEI in the germline V gene. The CDR3 coding sequence is TGTGCCAGCAGTGCCATGGAGGTCCGCACAGATACGCAGTATTTT. Protein: CASSAMEVRTDTQYF.

The CDR3 protein is CASSPGLAGSGDTQYF. DNA for the CDR3: TGTGCCAGCAGCCCCGGGCTAGCGGGATCAGGAGATACGCAGTATTTT. This chain joins TRBV11-3 and TRBJ2-3; 9 positions match TRBD2. This CDR3 has 16 amino acids. V lost 5 bases to trimming and J lost 5 bases; unmatched junction nucleotides: 11. Germline CDR1 and CDR2: SGHNT and YENEEA.

The chain is built from TRBV18 and TRBJ1-1; 9 bases fit TRBD1. V was clipped by 6 bases and J by 4 bases; unmatched bases: 12. CDR3 size: 16 residues. CDR1 and CDR2 (germline): KGHSH, LQKENI. The CDR3 DNA reads as TGTGCCAGCTCTCCAGCACAGGGGGCGAGGGGCACTGAAGCTTTCTTT. It is translated as CASSPAQGARGTEAFF.

V usage is TRBV9 and J usage is TRBJ1-2, with 10 bases lining up with TRBD1. Germline-derived CDR1 and CDR2 are SGDLS and YYNGEE. CDR3 length: 16 residues. The junction had 10 bases not matched to a gene; V was cut back by 4 bases and J by 4 bases. CDR3 sequence reads: CASSLSRDRGSYGYTF. In DNA form, the CDR3 reads TGTGCCAGCAGCTTGAGCCGGGACAGGGGCTCCTATGGCTACACCTTC. Looking up the rest from reference TRBV9 and TRBJ1-2 gives the full variable domain: DSGVTQTPKHLITATGQRVTLRCSPRSGDLSVYWYQQSLDQGLQFLIQYYNGEERAKGNILERFSAQQFPDLHSELNLSSLELGDSALYFCASSLSRDRGSYGYTFGSGTRLTVV.

The chain is built from TRBV13 and TRBJ1-5, with no clear D. Trimming took 4 bases from V and 9 from J, leaving 13 bases between them. CDR1 PRHDT and CDR2 FYEKMQ come from the germline V gene (reference sequence). This CDR3 has 13 residues. The CDR3 is CASSSSSAGPQHF. In DNA, the CDR3 is TGTGCCAGCAGCTCCAGCTCGGCAGGGCCCCAGCATTTT.

This clone was seen only a few times. This chain joins TRBV5-1 and TRBJ2-7; 9 bases fit TRBD1. CDR3 size: 14 residues. The germline V gene encodes CDR1 SGHRS and CDR2 YFSETQ. V lost 3 bases to trimming and J lost 4 bases; unmatched junction nucleotides: 5. For the CDR3, the DNA is TGCGCCAGCAGCTCGGGACAGGGACCTTACGAGCAGTACTTC. As protein: CASSSGQGPYEQYF.

This chain links TRBV27 with TRBJ2-5; possible D gene TRBD2, 5 bases. Germline loops: CDR1 MNHEY, CDR2 SMNVEV (reference sequence). Trimming shortened V by 6 bases and J by 1 base, and 9 bases separated the two germline ends. This CDR3 is 13 amino acids long. CDR3 residues: CASSPGGQETQYF. CDR3 coding DNA: TGTGCCAGCAGCCCCGGAGGCCAAGAGACCCAGTACTTC.

V and J are TRBV9 and TRBJ1-1; D gene uncertain. The CDR3 sequence is 14 residues long. Germline V gene lookup returns CDR1 SGDLS and CDR2 YYNGEE. Trimming cost V 3 bases and J 6 bases, with 15 bases left between them. Here the CDR3 DNA reads TGTGCCAGCAGCGCCTCAACCTATGTTGCTGAAGCTTTCTTT. Residues: CASSASTYVAEAFF.

For the CDR3, the DNA is TGTGCCAGCAGCGTAGCTCCGGGAGAGACCCAGTACTTC. This gives the protein CASSVAPGETQYF. J is TRBJ2-5 and V is TRBV9, with unresolved D. V shed 0 bases and J shed 4 bases, with 7 bases lying between them. Per the germline V gene, CDR1 is SGDLS and CDR2 is YYNGEE. The length of the CDR3 is 13 residues.

V gene TRBV5-6 combines with J gene TRBJ2-5; tentatively, D is TRBD2 (5 bases). The CDR3 runs 13 residues. Germline V gene sequence: CDR1 SGHDT, CDR2 YYEEEE. V was clipped by 4 bases and J by 4 bases, with 11 bases between them. CDR3 sequence reads: CASSIEGVETQYF. The DNA for the CDR3 is TGTGCCAGCAGCATCGAGGGAGTAGAGACCCAGTACTTC.

This chain links TRBV30 with TRBJ1-3; D possibly corresponds to TRBD1 (5 bases). The V gene's germline CDR1 is GTSNPN and CDR2 SVGIG (reference sequence). There are 15 residues in the CDR3. Trimming took 0 bases from V and 6 from J, leaving 15 bases between them. CDR3 sequence reads: CAWSVGGVLENTIYF. Written as DNA, the CDR3 is TGTGCCTGGAGTGTCGGGGGGGTGTTGGAAAACACCATATATTTT.

The CDR3 nucleotides are TGTGCCTGGAGTAGCCGGGACAGGGCTTACTTC. Its protein product is CAWSSRDRAYF. This sequence joins TRBV30 and TRBJ2-5; 9 bases fit TRBD1. The V gene end was trimmed by 2 bases and the J gene end by 14 bases; junction bases not matched to a gene: 6. The CDR3 contains 11 residues. Germline V gene data show CDR1 as GTSNPN and CDR2 as SVGIG (reference sequence).

In this sample, this clone turned up a few times. The rearrangement uses TRBV29-1 and TRBJ2-5; 8 bases agree with TRBD2. CDR1 and CDR2 (germline): SQVTM, ANQGSEA. V lost 4 bases, J lost 5 bases, and 3 bases stayed unmatched. This CDR3 has 12 residues. The DNA of the CDR3 is TGCAGCGTTGCTCGGGAGGGGGAGACCCAGTACTTC. Translation: CSVAREGETQYF.

The table lists this clone with a few counts. The V call is TRBV28, the J call TRBJ1-1; no definite D call. Trimming took 6 bases from V and 8 from J, leaving 10 bases between them. The CDR3 spans 11 residues. The V gene's germline CDR1 is MDHEN and CDR2 SYDVKM. The CDR3 loop reads CASSQWQEAFF. CDR3 DNA: TGTGCCAGCAGCCAATGGCAGGAAGCTTTCTTT.

The chain uses TRBV30 and TRBJ1-5; possibly TRBD1 for D (5 bases). Germline V lookup: CDR1 GTSNPN, CDR2 SVGIG (reference sequence). V was cut by 0 bases and J by 4 bases, with 13 bases left in between. This CDR3 spans 15 amino acids. This CDR3 reads CAWSVVGRGNQPQHF. In DNA, the CDR3 is TGTGCCTGGAGTGTAGTCGGGCGGGGGAATCAGCCCCAGCATTTT.

The chain recombines TRBV5-1 with TRBJ2-7; 7 nucleotides match TRBD2. The V segment lost 0 bases and the J segment 3 bases; nucleotides outside the gene matches: 3. The CDR3 loop spans 14 amino acids. From germline, CDR1 is SGHRS and CDR2 YFSETQ. The CDR3 reads CASSLGGSSYEQYF. As DNA, the CDR3 is TGCGCCAGCAGCTTGGGCGGGAGCAGCTACGAGCAGTACTTC.

The CDR3 coding sequence is TGTGCCAGCAGCATTCGGACTAGCGGTTACAATGAGCAGTTCTTC. Encoded protein: CASSIRTSGYNEQFF. The V call is TRBV28, the J call TRBJ2-1; 10 nucleotides line up with TRBD2. The CDR3 extends over 15 amino acids. Germline CDR1 and CDR2: MDHEN and SYDVKM. The V gene end was trimmed by 6 bases and the J gene end by 4 bases; junction bases not matched to a gene: 6.

The V call is TRBV7-8, the J call TRBJ2-2; D is undetermined. This CDR3 has 13 amino acids. V shed 5 bases and J shed 1 base, with 5 bases lying between them. Germline CDR1 reads SGHVS; CDR2 reads FQNEAQ. The CDR3 nucleotides are TGTGCCAGCAGCCCCAGGAACACCGGGGAGCTGTTTTTT. As protein: CASSPRNTGELFF.

This clone was detected a few times. CDR3 residues: CASSQDLKETQYF. Written as DNA, the CDR3 is TGTGCCAGCAGCCAAGATTTAAAAGAGACCCAGTACTTC. The rearrangement links TRBV4-2 to TRBJ2-5; D is undetermined. This CDR3 region has 13 residues. Trimming removed 0 bases from V and 3 bases from J, with 5 bases in between. From germline, CDR1 is LGHNA and CDR2 YNFKEQ.

V is TRBV29-1 and J is TRBJ1-1; the D gene is possibly TRBD1 (5 bases). CDR1 SQVTM and CDR2 ANQGSEA come from the germline V gene. V was clipped by 5 bases and J by 3 bases, with 13 bases between them. CDR3 length: 13 amino acids. CDR3 protein: CSVTAWGDTEAFF. CDR3 nucleotides: TGCAGCGTTACCGCCTGGGGGGACACTGAAGCTTTCTTT.

This clone was recorded a few times. The rearrangement joins TRBV19 to TRBJ2-1, with 9 bases identical to TRBD2. CDR3 length equals 16 residues. Losses at the gene ends were 7 bases for V and 7 bases for J; bases not matched to a gene: 14. The V gene's germline CDR1 is LNHDA and CDR2 SQIVND (reference sequence). This CDR3 reads CASTVQTSGQTNEQFF. CDR3 coding DNA: TGTGCCAGTACCGTCCAGACTAGCGGCCAAACGAATGAGCAGTTCTTC.

This clone was picked up a small number of times. Other DNA sequences within the sample encode an identical CDR3. The chain recombines TRBV6-4 with TRBJ2-3, with TRBD1 as a possible D gene (5 bases). Trimming stripped 2 bases from V and 3 bases from J, with 6 bases between. CDR3 length: 13 amino acids. CDR1 is MRHNA, CDR2 SNTAGT, per germline. CDR3 DNA: TGTGCCAGCAGTGACCAGGGTACAGATACGCAGTATTTT. Protein sequence: CASSDQGTDTQYF.

The rearrangement links TRBV30 to TRBJ2-7; no reliable D call. With 0 bases removed from V and 8 bases from J, the gap between germline ends came to 11 bases. The CDR3 runs to 12 residues. Germline V gene lookup returns CDR1 GTSNPN and CDR2 SVGIG (reference sequence). The CDR3 here is CAWSVLQTQQYF. The CDR3 region has the DNA TGTGCCTGGAGTGTACTGCAGACACAGCAGTACTTC. Drawing the rest from reference TRBV30 and TRBJ2-7, the complete variable domain is SQTIHQWPATLVQPVGSPLSLECTVEGTSNPNLYWYRQAAGRGLQLLFYSVGIGQISSEVPQNLSASRPQDRQFILSSKKLLLSDSGFYLCAWSVLQTQQYFGPGTRLTVT.

This clone was observed a handful of times. Other DNA sequences in this sample translate to the same CDR3. The chain employs TRBV30 and TRBJ2-7; 7 bases are a match to TRBD2. V trimming: 3 bases; J trimming: 4 bases; junction bases outside the gene matches: 0. This CDR3 is 11 amino acids long. Germline values: CDR1 GTSNPN, CDR2 SVGIG (reference sequence). The CDR3 region has the DNA TGTGCCTGGAGCGGGGGGTACGAGCAGTACTTC. This gives the protein CAWSGGYEQYF.

This clone was seen a few times. The J gene is TRBJ2-5, the V gene TRBV4-2, with TRBD2 identical over 10 bases. The ends lost 8 bases at V and 5 bases at J; junction bases unmatched: 8. This CDR3 has 14 amino acids. CDR1 LGHNA and CDR2 YNFKEQ come from the germline V gene. The CDR3 region has the DNA TGTGCCAGCGGCGGGACTAGCGCGGGCGAGACCCAGTACTTC. Amino acid sequence: CASGGTSAGETQYF.

This clone occurred a few times. The chain is built from TRBV6-5 and TRBJ2-5; perhaps TRBD1 as D (6 bases). The CDR3 sequence is 14 residues long. V was cut by 6 bases and J by 1 base, with 12 bases left in between. CDR1 and CDR2 from the germline V gene are MNHEY and SVGAGI. The CDR3 sequence is CASRYGQIQETQYF. The CDR3 DNA follows: TGTGCCAGCAGATATGGACAGATCCAAGAGACCCAGTACTTC.